The 26 T cell receptor beta chains below were found in one sample sequenced in a study of HIV-infected children after antiretroviral therapy interruption. RNA-based 3' RACE libraries used unique molecular identifiers. TCRdb reanalysed the 3' RACE reads using MiXCR and keeps one entry per CDR3 protein. In the table there are about 83,000 distinct CDR3 sequences, about 7.2% of which are singletons. The treatment was: PENTA 11 planned treatment interruption arm or continuous ART arm. The input for sequencing was CD45RA+ CD4+ T cells from PBMCs, pooled from several time points, taken from a donor given antiretroviral therapy, either interrupted or continuous. The subset here: naive CD4+ CD45RA+ CD45RO- T cells. The receptors were sampled from a pool of human donors with HIV.

This clonotype was recorded once. The chain couples TRBV6-5 to TRBJ1-2; D remains ambiguous. Per the germline V gene, CDR1 is MNHEY and CDR2 is SVGAGI. The CDR3 is 15 residues long. Trimming left V 7 bases short and J 8 bases short, with 23 bases between. The CDR3 spells CASIGTQDGLEGYTF. CDR3 DNA: TGTGCCAGCATAGGAACCCAGGATGGATTAGAGGGCTACACCTTC.

This clonotype was seen ten or more times. This sequence joins TRBV18 and TRBJ1-1; 7 nucleotides line up with TRBD1. Looked up from germline, CDR1 is KGHSH and CDR2 is LQKENI. The CDR3 covers 15 residues. V shed 1 base, J shed 4 bases, and the junction held 6 bases outside the gene matches. CDR3 in amino acids: CASSPRDRVSTEAFF. The CDR3, as DNA: TGTGCCAGCTCACCACGCGACAGGGTGAGCACTGAAGCTTTCTTT.

This clonotype came up once. The gene calls are TRBV12-3 or TRBV12-4 and TRBJ2-7; maybe TRBD2 (6 bases). Trimming removed 9 bases at V and 1 base at J, with 19 bases between. There are 15 residues in the CDR3. The CDR3 loop reads CASKPPRRGSYEQYF. CDR3 nucleotide sequence: TGTGCCAGTAAACCCCCCCGGCGGGGTTCCTACGAGCAGTACTTC.

This clonotype was seen many times. The V call is TRBV20-1, the J call TRBJ2-2; maybe TRBD2 (5 bases). This CDR3 comprises 13 residues. The ends were cut back, 4 bases at V and 7 bases at J, with 13 bases in the middle. The germline V gene has CDR1 DFQATT and CDR2 SNEGSKA (reference sequence). CDR3 protein: CSAKLDSGGELFF. The DNA of the CDR3 is TGCAGTGCTAAGCTGGACTCTGGCGGGGAGCTGTTTTTT.

The chain combines TRBV4-2 with TRBJ1-1; 8 bases map to TRBD1. Trimming removed 7 bases from V and 2 bases from J; junction bases left unmatched: 9. Germline lookup yields CDR1 LGHNA and CDR2 YNFKEQ. This CDR3 region has 15 residues. The CDR3 DNA reads TGTGCCAGCATTTTTTTACAGGGGGGAAACACTGAAGCTTTCTTT. This translates into CASIFLQGGNTEAFF.

The J gene is TRBJ1-2, the V gene TRBV7-9; D remains unclear. The CDR3 is made up of 14 amino acids. Germline CDR1 reads SEHNR; CDR2 reads FQNEAQ (reference sequence). Trimming left V 6 bases short and J 0 bases short, with 11 bases between. DNA for the CDR3: TGTGCCAGCAGTCTAGGACGGTCTAACTATGGCTACACCTTC. This codes for CASSLGRSNYGYTF.

There are a few counts of this clonotype. The chain joins TRBV10-1 to TRBJ2-7; no definite D call. V lost 4 bases to trimming and J lost 3 bases, with 10 bases between them. CDR1 is WNHNN and CDR2 is SYGVQD in the germline V gene (reference sequence). The CDR3 is made up of 13 amino acids. The CDR3 bases are TGCGCCAGCAGTGTCCGGGTTGGCTACGAGCAGTACTTC. Encoded protein: CASSVRVGYEQYF.

This clonotype was seen many times. This sequence joins TRBV10-3 and TRBJ2-3; D is undetermined. Germline CDR1 and CDR2: ENHRY and SYGVKD. V lost 0 bases to trimming and J lost 2 bases, with 6 bases between them. This CDR3 is 14 amino acids long. The CDR3 spells CAISESTSTDTQYF. The CDR3 DNA sequence: TGTGCCATCAGTGAGTCGACCTCCACAGATACGCAGTATTTT.

This clonotype has more than one count but fewer than ten. The rearrangement uses TRBV30 and TRBJ2-7; 9 positions agree with TRBD1. CDR3 length: 13 amino acids. With 3 bases clipped from V and 3 bases from J, the junction kept 3 bases outside the gene matches. The germline gives CDR1 GTSNPN, CDR2 SVGIG (reference sequence). For the CDR3, the DNA is TGTGCCTGGAGGACAGGGGGGTACTACGAGCAGTACTTC. Amino acids: CAWRTGGYYEQYF. The full variable domain, completed using reference TRBV30 and TRBJ2-7, is SQTIHQWPATLVQPVGSPLSLECTVEGTSNPNLYWYRQAAGRGLQLLFYSVGIGQISSEVPQNLSASRPQDRQFILSSKKLLLSDSGFYLCAWRTGGYYEQYFGPGTRLTVT.

V is TRBV5-1 and J is TRBJ1-4, with D tentatively TRBD1 (5 bases). V was clipped by 4 bases and J by 12 bases, with 10 bases between them. CDR1 is SGHRS, CDR2 YFSETQ, per germline. CDR3 length: 11 residues. This chain's CDR3 is CASSLTGQLFF. For the CDR3, the DNA is TGCGCCAGCAGCCTTACAGGTCAACTGTTTTTT.

This chain uses TRBV27 with TRBJ2-1, with 10 bases aligning to TRBD2. CDR3 length: 15 residues. Germline loops: CDR1 MNHEY, CDR2 SMNVEV (reference sequence). V was pared by 4 bases and J by 7 bases, with 7 bases of the junction left unmatched. The CDR3 is CASSSLGSGGNEQFF. The CDR3 DNA is TGTGCCAGCAGTTCCCTTGGTAGCGGGGGGAATGAGCAGTTCTTC.

This clonotype was seen more than once but under ten times. The V and J genes are TRBV7-9 and TRBJ2-7; 7 nucleotides line up with TRBD2. V lost 8 bases to trimming and J lost 1 base; unmatched junction nucleotides: 14. The CDR3 runs 16 residues. Germline values: CDR1 SEHNR, CDR2 FQNEAQ (reference sequence). This CDR3 is CASLGPSAGESYEQYF. The CDR3 coding sequence is TGTGCCAGCTTAGGCCCGTCTGCGGGGGAGTCCTACGAGCAGTACTTC.

This clonotype was seen ten or more times. The chain links TRBV12-3 or TRBV12-4 to TRBJ2-3, with D unclear. The CDR3 contains 14 residues. Trimming removed 4 bases at V and 5 bases at J, with 13 bases between. The CDR3 sequence: CASSSPTVRDTQYF. CDR3 bases: TGTGCCAGCAGTTCCCCGACCGTAAGAGATACGCAGTATTTT.

This clonotype was seen at least ten times. The chain combines TRBV28 with TRBJ1-2; 9 nucleotides match TRBD1. This CDR3 is built from 17 residues. Looked up from germline, CDR1 is MDHEN and CDR2 is SYDVKM. After removal of 6 bases from V and 0 bases from J, the junction contained 11 bases not matched to a gene. The CDR3 is CASSSAGTGQANYGYTF. The CDR3 DNA sequence: TGTGCCAGCAGCTCAGCCGGGACAGGGCAGGCTAACTATGGCTACACCTTC.

This clonotype was counted many times. The chain uses TRBV7-2 and TRBJ2-1, with 8 bases matching TRBD2. Trimming cost V 2 bases and J 2 bases; bases outside gene matches: 2. This CDR3 region has 15 residues. The germline V gene has CDR1 SGHTA and CDR2 FQGNSA. The CDR3 nucleotides read TGTGCCAGCAGCTTACCAGCGGGGGCCTACAATGAGCAGTTCTTC. This encodes CASSLPAGAYNEQFF.

This clonotype has at least ten counts. This sequence joins TRBV19 and TRBJ1-2; no clear D gene. Trimming removed 3 bases at V and 0 bases at J, with 23 bases between. CDR3 length: 19 amino acids. The germline CDR1 and CDR2 sequences are LNHDA and SQIVND (reference sequence). The CDR3 DNA follows: TGTGCCAGTAGTATTATACCAACGGCCGCAAAAATTCCTAACTATGGCTACACCTTC. The encoded protein is CASSIIPTAAKIPNYGYTF.

This clonotype was detected many times. The V gene is TRBV30, the J gene TRBJ1-5; D unclear. V was shortened by 1 base and J by 7 bases, with 11 bases between the two germline ends. The CDR3 length is 13 residues. CDR1 GTSNPN and CDR2 SVGIG come from the germline V gene (reference sequence). CDR3 coding DNA: TGTGCCTGGAGTGAAGGATTTCGACAGCCCCAGCATTTT. It translates to CAWSEGFRQPQHF.

This clonotype was observed many times. V gene TRBV20-1 combines with J gene TRBJ2-7; D call uncertain. Trimming cost V 3 bases and J 2 bases, with 8 bases left between them. Germline CDR1 is DFQATT and CDR2 is SNEGSKA (reference sequence). The CDR3 has 12 residues. CDR3 nucleotides: TGCAGTGCTAGTCTCAGACCCTACGAGCAGTACTTC. This encodes CSASLRPYEQYF.

This clonotype was recorded at least ten times. The chain is built from TRBV6-2 or TRBV6-3 and TRBJ2-2; 7 bases line up with TRBD2. The junction had 8 bases not matched to a gene; V was cut back by 6 bases and J by 1 base. Germline assignment: CDR1 MNHEY and CDR2 SVGEGT. The CDR3 consists of 16 residues. CDR3 amino acids: CASSGQLALNTGELFF. For the CDR3, the DNA is TGTGCCAGCAGCGGGCAACTAGCGTTGAACACCGGGGAGCTGTTTTTT.

The chain employs TRBV7-3 and TRBJ2-1, with D perhaps TRBD2 (6 bases). V lost 7 bases and J 7 bases, leaving 14 bases between the germline ends. Germline V gives CDR1 SGHTA, CDR2 FQGTGA. The CDR3 is made up of 13 amino acids. The CDR3 DNA is TGTGCCAGCACCCAGAGCGGAGGGAATGAGCAGTTCTTC. Amino acid sequence: CASTQSGGNEQFF.

The sample holds many counts of this clonotype. The chain couples TRBV6-5 to TRBJ1-2; D call uncertain. The germline V and J ends were trimmed by 8 bases and 4 bases, with 14 bases remaining between them. CDR1 is MNHEY and CDR2 is SVGAGI in the germline V gene. The length of the CDR3 is 13 residues. In DNA, the CDR3 is TGTGCCAGCTCCCAGGACGGGCTCTATGGCTACACCTTC. Translating gives CASSQDGLYGYTF.

This clonotype has only a few counts. J is TRBJ1-1 and V is TRBV29-1; 10 bases agree with TRBD1. The V and J ends lost 7 bases and 1 base, in that order; junction bases with no gene match: 12. Looked up from germline, CDR1 is SQVTM and CDR2 is ANQGSEA. This CDR3 comprises 16 residues. The CDR3 nucleotides read TGCAGCGGCCAAACCCGGACAGGGGGTCCGAACACTGAAGCTTTCTTT. Its protein is CSGQTRTGGPNTEAFF.

This clonotype was seen only a few times. The chain combines TRBV5-1 with TRBJ1-2, with 7 nucleotides matching TRBD1. The germline V gene encodes CDR1 SGHRS and CDR2 YFSETQ. This CDR3 region has 13 residues. The J segment lost 6 bases and the V segment lost 3 bases, leaving 5 bases of the junction unmatched. The CDR3 bases are TGCGCCAGCAGCTGGGCCCAGGGGGATGGCTACACCTTC. This gives the protein CASSWAQGDGYTF.

This clonotype was observed at least ten times. The J gene is TRBJ1-2, the V gene TRBV24-1; 8 positions agree with TRBD1. This CDR3 region has 14 residues. Germline trimming cut 3 bases from V and 2 bases from J; bases unmatched to any gene: 1. Per germline, CDR1 KGHDR and CDR2 SFDVKD. This CDR3 is CATSDQGANYGYTF. The DNA for the CDR3 is TGTGCCACCAGTGATCAGGGGGCGAACTATGGCTACACCTTC.

V usage is TRBV27 and J usage is TRBJ2-7; either TRBD1 or TRBD2 may supply D (6 bases each). V was trimmed by 6 bases and J by 0 bases, leaving 9 bases between them. Germline V gene sequence: CDR1 MNHEY, CDR2 SMNVEV (reference sequence). The CDR3 length is 13 residues. This CDR3 reads CASSRGRSYEQYF. In DNA, the CDR3 is TGTGCCAGCAGCCGGGGGCGCTCCTACGAGCAGTACTTC.

This clonotype came up many times. This chain connects TRBV5-4 to TRBJ2-1; 12 bases are shared with TRBD2. The CDR3 has 19 residues. J was trimmed by 0 bases and V by 4 bases; bases with no gene match: 11. The germline gives CDR1 SGHNT, CDR2 YYREEE (reference sequence). CDR3 nucleotide sequence: TGTGCCAGCAGCGTGGACAGACTAGCGGGGGCCAGCTCCTACAATGAGCAGTTCTTC. It codes for CASSVDRLAGASSYNEQFF.